The 7 T cell receptor beta chains below all came from one sample that was sequenced in a study of control samples from healthy donors and cancer patients. Measured with immunoSEQ multiplex PCR; TCRdb has only the in-frame clones, and not every one. The table lists 150,000 to 200,000 clones, around nine tenths of them singletons. Specimen: blood. The receptor source for this set is a young man in good health.

V usage is TRBV5-4 and J usage is TRBJ2-7, with 7 bases lining up with TRBD2. Per germline, CDR1 SGHNT and CDR2 YYREEE (reference sequence). V was pared by 4 bases and J by 2 bases, with 9 bases of the junction left unmatched. The CDR3 loop spans 15 amino acids. Here the CDR3 reads CASSHGERGTYEQYF. The DNA for the CDR3 is TGTGCCAGCAGCCATGGGGAGCGGGGTACCTACGAGCAGTACTTC.

In DNA, the CDR3 is TGTGCCAGCAGTGCGGCGGGACGGCTGAGGGCCTTTGCGAGCTACACCTTC. This codes for CASSAAGRLRAFASYTF. This sequence joins TRBV6-1 and TRBJ1-2; a weak D match, TRBD1 (5 bases). The CDR3 covers 17 residues. Germline values: CDR1 MNHNS, CDR2 SASEGT. Between the trimmed V and J ends, which lost 4 bases and 9 bases, there was a span of 27 bases.

The CDR3 nucleotides read TGTGCCACCAGTGATCTGACAGCTAGCTCCTACAATGAGCAGTTCTTC. Translated, it gives CATSDLTASSYNEQFF. This chain links TRBV24-1 with TRBJ2-1, with D maybe TRBD1 (5 bases). Between the trimmed V and J ends, which lost 3 bases and 0 bases, there was a span of 11 bases. Germline CDR1 reads KGHDR; CDR2 reads SFDVKD. The CDR3 runs to 16 residues.

The genes are TRBV18 and TRBJ2-5, with 7 bases matching TRBD1. V lost 5 bases and J lost 2; bases outside the gene matches: 5. Germline CDR1 reads KGHSH; CDR2 reads LQKENI. CDR3 size: 14 residues. CDR3 nucleotides: TGTGCCAGCTCAACCCGACAGGGTCAAGAGACCCAGTACTTC. Translated: CASSTRQGQETQYF.

This chain's CDR3 is CASTEGSIEAFF. The CDR3 nucleotides read TGTGCCAGCACCGAGGGATCAATTGAAGCTTTCTTT. V usage is TRBV6-5 and J usage is TRBJ1-1, with D uncertain. The CDR3 length is 12 residues. The germline V gene has CDR1 MNHEY and CDR2 SVGAGI. V was cut by 7 bases and J by 7 bases, with 13 bases left in between.

V is TRBV12-3 or TRBV12-4 and J is TRBJ1-2, with D possibly TRBD1 on 5 matching bases. The CDR3 is made up of 13 amino acids. V dropped 0 bases and J dropped 8 bases, with 10 bases sitting between them. The CDR3 nucleotides read TGTGCCAGCAGTTTAGCTACAGGCGGCGGCTACACCTTC. It translates to CASSLATGGGYTF.

This clone was detected only a few times. The chain links TRBV6-2 or TRBV6-3 to TRBJ1-1; D might be TRBD1 (5 bases). V lost 3 bases and J lost 2, with 16 bases in between. CDR3 length equals 16 residues. CDR1 MNHEY and CDR2 SVGEGT come from the germline V gene. The CDR3 DNA reads TGTGCCAGCAGTTATGAACGGGGGTTGGCTAACACTGAAGCTTTCTTT. Amino acids: CASSYERGLANTEAFF.